Following are 21 T cell receptor beta chains from one sample sequenced in a study of T-cell memory formation after mild COVID-19 (dated by TCRdb to the early 2020s). The method was 5' RACE. The listed sequencing device is Illumina NovaSeq 6000. TCRdb reanalyzed the raw reads on its own, using fastp at Q25 for trimming and MiXCR for clone calling, and kept in-frame beta chains. Each entry merges the rows of one CDR3 protein and shows their most common DNA and genes. This sample has tens of thousands of distinct CDR3 sequences in its table, and over 6.5% of those were observed once. The ten most abundant clones make up 1.4% of the sample. The sequenced material came from PBMCs or a T cell subset sorted from them (not recorded which). These receptors originate from a man aged 18 to 35 who had mild COVID-19 (a few samples of this study predate the infection). The sample titles of this study are shuffled in the database, so cell type and time point are left out; the donor was told from shared clones.

This clonotype has just a few counts. The J gene is TRBJ2-7, the V gene TRBV18, with no clear D. V lost 0 bases and J lost 1, with 7 bases in between. Germline loops: CDR1 KGHSH, CDR2 LQKENI. This CDR3 is built from 14 residues. CDR3 amino acids: CASSPPSASYEQYF. For the CDR3, the DNA is TGTGCCAGCTCACCACCTTCAGCATCCTACGAGCAGTACTTC.

V usage is TRBV29-1 and J usage is TRBJ1-2, with unresolved D. Trimming pared 1 base from V and 7 bases from J, leaving 13 bases between. The length of the CDR3 is 13 residues. The germline gives CDR1 SQVTM, CDR2 ANQGSEA. The CDR3 nucleotides are TGCAGCGTTGAAGTTGACACTTTCCGTGGCTACACCTTC. Translation: CSVEVDTFRGYTF. Together with reference TRBV29-1 and TRBJ1-2, the CDR3 gives the full variable domain: SAVISQKPSRDICQRGTSLTIQCQVDSQVTMMFWYRQQPGQSLTLIATANQGSEATYESGFVIDKFPISRPNLTFSTLTVSNMSPEDSSIYLCSVEVDTFRGYTFGSGTRLTVV.

The chain carries TRBV4-2 and TRBJ2-6, with D unresolved. CDR3 length: 16 residues. Germline V gives CDR1 LGHNA, CDR2 YNFKEQ. V shed 0 bases and J shed 0 bases, with 6 bases lying between them. The CDR3, as DNA: TGTGCCAGCAGCCAAGACATCAACTCTGGGGCCAACGTCCTGACTTTC. It encodes CASSQDINSGANVLTF.

This clonotype was detected many times. The chain couples TRBV7-2 to TRBJ1-5; D uncertain. Trimming removed 6 bases at V and 6 bases at J, with 9 bases between. Per the germline V gene, CDR1 is SGHTA and CDR2 is FQGNSA. The length of the CDR3 is 12 residues. The DNA of the CDR3 is TGTGCCAGCAGTCCCCCAGGTCAGCCCCAGCATTTT. Translated: CASSPPGQPQHF.

The sample holds a few counts of this clonotype. The chain recombines TRBV6-5 with TRBJ1-5, with D possibly matching TRBD1 (6 bases). V was pared by 0 bases and J by 7 bases, with 13 bases between. CDR3 length equals 15 residues. The V gene's germline CDR1 is MNHEY and CDR2 SVGAGI. The chain's CDR3 is CASSYSSVGTQPQHF. Written as DNA, the CDR3 is TGTGCCAGCAGTTACTCGAGTGTAGGGACACAGCCCCAGCATTTT.

A few counts support this clonotype. V and J are TRBV3-1 and TRBJ2-5; D unresolved. The CDR3 covers 15 residues. V dropped 0 bases and J dropped 9 bases, with 17 bases sitting between them. The V gene's germline CDR1 is LGHDT and CDR2 YNNKEL (reference sequence). The CDR3 is CASSQDRSPGRAQYF. The CDR3 DNA reads TGTGCCAGCAGCCAAGATAGATCCCCGGGCCGGGCCCAGTACTTC.

The genes are TRBV6-6 and TRBJ1-3; D is undetermined. The V end was cut by 7 bases, the J end by 1 base, with 8 bases between. The length of the CDR3 is 13 residues. Germline V gene lookup returns CDR1 MNHNY and CDR2 SVGAGI (reference sequence). This chain's CDR3 is CASIQQSGNTIYF. The CDR3 DNA is TGTGCCAGCATCCAACAATCTGGAAACACCATATATTTT.

In its sample, this clonotype was seen many times. One end of the junction is discordant with germline, which a read error may explain. The chain is built from TRBV7-7 and TRBJ2-3; TRBD1 is a possible D gene (7 bases). The CDR3 has 14 residues. Per germline, CDR1 SSHAT and CDR2 FNYEAQ (reference sequence). In DNA, the CDR3 is TGTGCTAGCAGCCCTATGGGCGGGACAGTTACGCAGTATTTT. Translating gives CASSPMGGTVTQYF.

This clonotype was seen a few times. The V gene is TRBV3-1, the J gene TRBJ2-4; TRBD1 aligns across 12 bases. Looked up from germline, CDR1 is LGHDT and CDR2 is YNNKEL (reference sequence). The V gene end was trimmed by 4 bases and the J gene end by 12 bases; junction bases not matched to a gene: 4. This CDR3 contains 13 residues. The CDR3 coding sequence is TGTGCCAGCAGCCCGGGGACAGGGGGCTCTCAGTACTTC. Translating gives CASSPGTGGSQYF.

This chain uses TRBV20-1 with TRBJ2-3, with D unclear. Germline V lookup: CDR1 DFQATT, CDR2 SNEGSKA (reference sequence). Between the trimmed V and J ends, which lost 4 bases and 0 bases, there was a span of 11 bases. This CDR3 has 14 residues. This chain's CDR3 is CSANGVASTDTQYF. DNA of the CDR3: TGCAGTGCTAATGGCGTTGCTAGCACAGATACGCAGTATTTT.

This clonotype was detected many times. The chain carries TRBV20-1 and TRBJ1-1; D gene uncertain. Deletions cut 3 bases from V and 1 base from J, with 3 bases between. This CDR3 is 11 amino acids long. Per the germline V gene, CDR1 is DFQATT and CDR2 is SNEGSKA (reference sequence). CDR3 in DNA: TGCAGTGCTAGGGAGAACACTGAAGCTTTCTTT. Translating it yields CSARENTEAFF.

The chain links TRBV7-2 to TRBJ1-1, with 9 bases that match TRBD1. The V gene's germline CDR1 is SGHTA and CDR2 FQGNSA. The CDR3 sequence is 14 residues long. The J segment lost 3 bases and the V segment lost 4 bases, leaving 3 bases of the junction unmatched. This CDR3 reads CASSWGQGDTEAFF. The CDR3 nucleotides read TGTGCCAGCAGCTGGGGACAGGGAGACACTGAAGCTTTCTTT.

This clonotype occurred a few times. The chain carries TRBV7-3 and TRBJ2-3; D gene unclear. CDR3 length: 13 residues. Germline lookup yields CDR1 SGHTA and CDR2 FQGTGA. Trimming stripped 6 bases from V and 0 bases from J, with 7 bases between. In DNA, the CDR3 is TGTGCCAGCAGGGGCCCAAGCACAGATACGCAGTATTTT. The encoded protein is CASRGPSTDTQYF. Based on the CDR3 plus reference TRBV7-3 and TRBJ2-3, the full variable domain is GAGVSQTPSNKVTEKGKYVELRCDPISGHTALYWYRQSLGQGPEFLIYFQGTGAADDSGLPNDRFFAVRPEGSVSTLKIQRTERGDSAVYLCASRGPSTDTQYFGPGTRLTVL.

The chain combines TRBV5-1 with TRBJ2-7; 10 bases match TRBD1. Germline V lookup: CDR1 SGHRS, CDR2 YFSETQ. The CDR3 sequence is 14 residues long. With V trimmed by 0 bases and J by 5 bases, 2 bases remained unmatched. The CDR3 sequence is CASSLGQGADEQYV. The CDR3 nucleotides read TGCGCCAGCAGCTTGGGACAGGGGGCTGACGAGCAGTACGTC.

This clonotype was seen repeatedly, ten times or more. The V call is TRBV7-9, the J call TRBJ2-3, with 16 bases that match TRBD2. V was clipped by 8 bases and J by 4 bases; unmatched bases: 9. The CDR3 length is 17 residues. CDR1 and CDR2 (germline): SEHNR, FQNEAQ (reference sequence). The CDR3 DNA follows: TGTGCCAGCGTCACCGGGACTAGCGGGGGGGCCGCAGATACGCAGTATTTT. Residues: CASVTGTSGGAADTQYF.

There are many counts of this clonotype. J is TRBJ1-5 and V is TRBV4-3, with D tentatively TRBD1 (5 bases). The germline V gene has CDR1 LGHNA and CDR2 YSLEER. The CDR3 runs 15 residues. V was trimmed by 2 bases and J by 5 bases, leaving 13 bases between them. The CDR3 loop is CASSQSAGYDQPQHF. CDR3 in DNA: TGCGCCAGCAGCCAATCCGCAGGGTATGATCAGCCCCAGCATTTT.

There are a few counts of this clonotype. J is TRBJ1-2 and V is TRBV9; D may be TRBD1 (6 bases). The CDR3 has 14 amino acids. Germline CDR1 and CDR2: SGDLS and YYNGEE. V lost 4 bases and J 2 bases, leaving 12 bases between the germline ends. The CDR3: CASSPSTGNYGYTF. DNA of the CDR3: TGTGCCAGCAGCCCTTCAACAGGGAACTATGGCTACACCTTC.

CDR3 sequence (DNA): TGTGCCAGCAGTTTAGAGCCTGGGGGACAGTTCTTC. It specifies CASSLEPGGQFF. V is TRBV12-3 or TRBV12-4 and J is TRBJ2-1, with D perhaps matching TRBD1 or TRBD2 (5 bases each). V lost 1 base and J lost 13, with 11 bases in between. This CDR3 contains 12 residues.

In this sample, this clonotype turned up a few times. The rearrangement uses TRBV29-1 and TRBJ2-3, with TRBD2 matching over 8 bases. V dropped 5 bases and J dropped 1; count of bases not matched to a gene: 2. CDR3 length: 13 residues. CDR1 and CDR2 (germline): SQVTM, ANQGSEA. DNA for the CDR3: TGCAGCGTTAGGCGGGGGGGCACAGATACGCAGTATTTT. This codes for CSVRRGGTDTQYF.

In this sample, this clonotype turned up a few times. The rearrangement uses TRBV5-1 and TRBJ2-5; weak D call: TRBD1 (5 bases). The CDR3 loop spans 14 amino acids. CDR1 and CDR2 from the germline V gene are SGHRS and YFSETQ. The V and J ends lost 3 bases and 1 base respectively, with 10 bases between them. The CDR3 sequence is CASSSGRVQETQYF. The CDR3 nucleotides read TGCGCCAGCAGCTCGGGCAGGGTCCAAGAGACCCAGTACTTC.

This clonotype was recorded at least ten times. V and J are TRBV4-3 and TRBJ2-5; D may be TRBD2 (5 bases). This CDR3 is built from 16 residues. Germline V lookup: CDR1 LGHNA, CDR2 YSLEER. V lost 0 bases and J lost 7, with 18 bases in between. This CDR3 reads CASSQDLTTLGLTQYF. CDR3 nucleotides: TGCGCCAGCAGCCAAGATTTGACTACCTTAGGACTGACCCAGTACTTC.